A selection of T cell receptor beta chains follows, all from one sample in a study of blood T cell repertoires in COVID-19. Data came from immunoSEQ multiplex PCR; TCRdb stores just in-frame clones and leaves some out. This repertoire shows 200,000 to 250,000 clones, roughly 90% found once; its top ten account for just over 2.5%. Sequencing used PBMCs or T cells enriched from blood (not recorded which). The origin of the receptors is a woman in her thirties who had recovered from COVID-19. Both conserved end residues are part of each CDR3. D genes are given only for firm matches. Only part of the rows carry a size: once, few, many, or a class if the clone is expanded.

.	15	once	TRBV3-1/TRBV3-2	TRBJ2-2	CASSARQATTGELFF	TGTGCCAGCAGCGCTCGACAGGCGACCACCGGGGAGCTGTTTTTT
TRBD2	16	.	TRBV4-3	TRBJ2-3	CASSQDAGGATDTQYF	TGCGCCAGCAGCCAAGACGCGGGGGGGGCGACAGATACGCAGTATTTT
.	17	.	TRBV7-9	TRBJ1-6	CASRLWAGGAGNSPLHF	TGTGCCAGCAGATTATGGGCCGGCGGGGCGGGGAATTCACCCCTCCACTTT
.	13	.	TRBV6-5	TRBJ2-2	CASTGGGTGELFF	TGTGCCAGCACCGGAGGAGGAACCGGGGAGCTGTTTTTT
.	15	.	TRBV27	TRBJ2-1	CASSLGRGSYNEQFF	TGTGCCAGCAGTTTGGGCAGGGGTTCCTACAATGAGCAGTTCTTC
.	13	.	TRBV7-2	TRBJ1-4	CASARGGNEKLFF	TGTGCCAGCGCCAGGGGCGGAAATGAAAAACTGTTTTTT
.	13	.	TRBV7-6	TRBJ2-1	CASSPDSYNEQFF	TGTGCCAGCAGCCCCGACTCATACAATGAGCAGTTCTTC
TRBD1	15	.	TRBV2	TRBJ1-5	CASSDTGTGYQPQHF	TGTGCCAGCAGCGACACCGGGACAGGGTATCAGCCCCAGCATTTT
TRBD1	12	medium-sized	TRBV5-4	TRBJ2-7	CASSLQGLEQYF	TGTGCCAGCAGCTTACAGGGGCTCGAGCAGTACTTC
TRBD2	16	.	TRBV7-9	TRBJ2-1	CASSLVRAGVYNEQFF	TGTGCCAGCAGCTTAGTCAGAGCGGGGGTCTACAATGAGCAGTTCTTC
.	14	.	TRBV5-4	TRBJ1-6	CASSLDRFNSPLHF	TGTGCCAGCAGCTTGGACAGGTTTAATTCACCCCTCCACTTT
.	14	few	TRBV5-8	TRBJ1-2	CASSSRGPARGYTF	TGTGCCAGCAGCTCCCGTGGGCCAGCCCGAGGCTACACCTTC
.	13	.	TRBV4-1	TRBJ2-2	CASSPRETGELFF	TGCGCCAGCAGTCCCCGTGAGACCGGGGAGCTGTTTTTT
TRBD2	15	.	TRBV29-1	TRBJ2-1	CSVELLAGAYNEQFF	TGCAGCGTTGAACTTCTAGCGGGGGCCTACAATGAGCAGTTCTTC
.	12	.	TRBV9	TRBJ2-5	CASSVGEGTQYF	TGTGCCAGCAGCGTAGGTGAGGGGACCCAGTACTTC
.	13	.	TRBV6-5	TRBJ2-5	CASSPRQPRAQYF	TGTGCCAGCAGTCCTAGACAGCCCAGGGCCCAGTACTTC
.	14	once	TRBV6-4	TRBJ1-2	CASNSGTTNYGYTF	TGTGCCAGCAACTCCGGGACAACAAACTATGGCTACACCTTC
TRBD1	14	once	TRBV19	TRBJ1-5	CASSSRDRGQPQHF	TGTGCCAGTAGTTCCCGGGACAGGGGACAGCCCCAGCATTTT
TRBD1	16	.	TRBV7-6	TRBJ1-3	CASSLEDRVGGNTIYF	TGTGCCAGCAGCTTAGAGGACAGGGTTGGCGGAAACACCATATATTTT
.	12	.	TRBV12-3/TRBV12-4	TRBJ2-5	CASSLFSETQYF	TGTGCCAGCAGTTTATTTAGTGAGACCCAGTACTTC
TRBD2	15	.	TRBV11-2	TRBJ2-2	CASRAIAGGTGELFF	TGTGCCAGCAGGGCGATAGCGGGGGGCACCGGGGAGCTGTTTTTT
TRBD1	16	.	TRBV7-2	TRBJ1-6	CASSSSGTVINSPLHF	TGTGCCAGCAGCTCATCCGGGACAGTGATTAATTCACCCCTCCACTTT
TRBD1	17	few	TRBV7-2	TRBJ1-6	CASSLPRGQGQNSPLHF	TGTGCCAGCAGCTTACCTAGAGGACAGGGCCAAAATTCACCCCTCCACTTT
TRBD1	14	.	TRBV28	TRBJ2-4	CASSTRQGRDIQYF	TGTGCCAGCAGTACACGACAGGGTAGGGACATTCAGTACTTC
TRBD1	15	.	TRBV2	TRBJ1-3	CASSASTGGGNTIYF	TGTGCCAGCAGCGCCTCGACAGGGGGAGGAAACACCATATATTTT
.	13	once	TRBV12-3/TRBV12-4	TRBJ1-5	CASSFPPDQPQHF	TGTGCCAGCAGTTTCCCCCCCGATCAGCCCCAGCATTTT
.	15	many	TRBV4-3	TRBJ2-1	CASSQDLGVYNEQFF	TGCGCCAGCAGCCAAGATCTAGGGGTCTACAATGAGCAGTTCTTC
.	12	.	TRBV2	TRBJ1-2	CASSEGEYGYTF	TGTGCCAGCAGTGAGGGAGAATATGGCTACACCTTC
TRBD1	14	.	TRBV5-4	TRBJ1-1	CASSFDRDKLEAFF	TGTGCCAGCAGCTTCGACAGGGATAAACTAGAAGCTTTCTTT
.	15	.	TRBV11-2	TRBJ2-1	CASREVKGRYNEQFF	TGTGCCAGCAGGGAGGTGAAGGGGAGGTACAATGAGCAGTTCTTC
TRBD1	15	.	TRBV29-1	TRBJ2-1	CSVDKQGAFNNEQFF	TGCAGCGTTGATAAACAGGGGGCATTTAACAATGAGCAGTTCTTC
.	15	.	TRBV5-1	TRBJ2-1	CASSAGTGPSSEQFF	TGCGCCAGCAGCGCTGGGACTGGGCCATCGAGTGAGCAGTTCTTC
.	15	.	TRBV11-2	TRBJ1-5	CASSAGTYSNQPQHF	TGTGCCAGCAGCGCCGGGACATATAGCAATCAGCCCCAGCATTTT
.	14	few	TRBV18	TRBJ1-1	CASSPPVRDTEAFF	TGTGCCAGCTCACCACCGGTCAGGGACACTGAAGCTTTCTTT
.	17	.	TRBV7-3	TRBJ2-1	CASSLSETSFGYNEQFF	TGTGCCAGCAGCTTAAGTGAAACTAGTTTTGGTTACAATGAGCAGTTCTTC
TRBD1	18	.	TRBV7-9	TRBJ1-2	CASSPRTYDRGADYGYTF	TGTGCCAGCAGCCCACGCACCTACGACAGGGGGGCCGACTATGGCTACACCTTC
.	13	.	TRBV12-3/TRBV12-4	TRBJ1-5	CASSFESNQPQHF	TGTGCCAGCAGTTTTGAGTCCAATCAGCCCCAGCATTTT
.	14	.	TRBV6-5	TRBJ2-1	CAVSFTVGADEQFF	TGTGCCGTGTCTTTCACGGTTGGGGCGGATGAGCAGTTCTTC
TRBD1	15	medium-sized	TRBV25-1	TRBJ1-1	CASSELETGGTEAFF	TGTGCCAGCAGTGAACTTGAGACAGGGGGAACTGAAGCTTTCTTT
TRBD1	14	.	TRBV11-1	TRBJ1-2	CASSDTGGGYGYTF	TGTGCCAGCAGCGACACAGGGGGCGGTTATGGCTACACCTTC
.	14	.	TRBV2	TRBJ1-5	CASSTGQSNQPQHF	TGTGCCAGCAGTACTGGACAGAGCAATCAGCCCCAGCATTTT
.	13	.	TRBV6-5	TRBJ1-1	CASSRLAGTEAFF	TGTGCCAGCAGTAGACTTGCCGGGACTGAAGCTTTCTTT
TRBD1	15	.	TRBV19	TRBJ1-6	CASSPRDRANSPLHF	TGTGCCAGTAGTCCCCGGGACAGGGCCAATTCACCCCTCCACTTT
TRBD1	15	.	TRBV5-8	TRBJ2-7	CASSTRTGGYYEQYF	TGTGCCAGCAGCACCCGGACAGGGGGCTACTACGAGCAGTACTTC
.	15	.	TRBV4-2	TRBJ1-4	CASSQQKRTNEKLFF	TGTGCCAGCAGCCAACAAAAACGGACTAATGAAAAACTGTTTTTT
TRBD2	15	.	TRBV5-1	TRBJ2-3	CASSRVAGARDTQYF	TGCGCCAGCAGCAGAGTAGCGGGGGCTCGGGATACGCAGTATTTT
.	16	.	TRBV27	TRBJ1-1	CASTYKIDRIHTEAFF	TGTGCCAGCACCTACAAGATAGACAGGATTCACACTGAAGCTTTCTTT
TRBD1	14	.	TRBV5-4	TRBJ1-2	CASLPPQGDYGYTF	TGTGCCAGCTTGCCTCCCCAGGGGGACTATGGCTACACCTTC
.	18	.	TRBV6-2/TRBV6-3	TRBJ2-1	CASSYPTQQRGSYNEQFF	TGTGCCAGCAGTTACCCCACCCAGCAAAGGGGCTCCTACAATGAGCAGTTCTTC
.	14	once	TRBV2	TRBJ1-2	CASSEQGNYYGYTF	TGTGCCAGCAGTGAACAGGGAAACTACTATGGCTACACCTTC
TRBD2	17	.	TRBV7-9	TRBJ2-5	CASSFDERGKFQETQYF	TGTGCCAGCAGCTTTGACGAGCGGGGAAAATTCCAAGAGACCCAGTACTTC
.	14	.	TRBV7-9	TRBJ1-2	CASSPHESAAGYTF	TGTGCCAGCAGCCCTCATGAGTCCGCCGCCGGCTACACCTTC
TRBD1	16	.	TRBV19	TRBJ1-5	CASSTQGARGNQPQHF	TGTGCCAGTAGCACACAGGGGGCGCGAGGCAATCAGCCCCAGCATTTT
.	12	.	TRBV5-5	TRBJ2-3	CASSPGLDTQYF	TGTGCCAGCAGCCCCGGGTTGGATACGCAGTATTTT
TRBD1	15	.	TRBV7-8	TRBJ2-7	CASSLGVGQGFEQYF	TGTGCCAGCAGCTTAGGAGTGGGACAGGGGTTTGAGCAGTACTTC